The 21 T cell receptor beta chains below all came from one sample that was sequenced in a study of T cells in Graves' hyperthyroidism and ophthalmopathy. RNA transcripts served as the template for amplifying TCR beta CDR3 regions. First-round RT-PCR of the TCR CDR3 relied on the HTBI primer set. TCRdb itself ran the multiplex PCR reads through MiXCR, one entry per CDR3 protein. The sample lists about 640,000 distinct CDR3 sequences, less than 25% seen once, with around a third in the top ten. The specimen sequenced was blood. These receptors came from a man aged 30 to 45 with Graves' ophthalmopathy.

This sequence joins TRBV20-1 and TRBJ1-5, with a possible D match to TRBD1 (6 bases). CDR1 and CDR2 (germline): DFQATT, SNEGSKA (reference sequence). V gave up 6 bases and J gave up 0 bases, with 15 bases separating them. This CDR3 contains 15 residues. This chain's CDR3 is CSALGGEISNQPQHF. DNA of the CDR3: TGCAGTGCCTTAGGGGGGGAAATTAGCAATCAGCCCCAGCATTTT.

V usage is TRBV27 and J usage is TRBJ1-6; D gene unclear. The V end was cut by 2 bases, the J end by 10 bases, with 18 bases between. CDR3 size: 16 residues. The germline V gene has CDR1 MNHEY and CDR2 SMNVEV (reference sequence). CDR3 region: CASSLGFRPGLSPLHF. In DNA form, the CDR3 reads TGTGCCAGCAGTTTAGGTTTTCGGCCAGGTTTATCACCCCTCCACTTT.

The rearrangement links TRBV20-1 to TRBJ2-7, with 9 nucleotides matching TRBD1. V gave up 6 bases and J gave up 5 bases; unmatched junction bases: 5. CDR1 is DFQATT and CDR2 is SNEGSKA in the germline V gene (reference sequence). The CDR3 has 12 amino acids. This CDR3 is CSAEGQGNEQYF. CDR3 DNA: TGCAGTGCCGAGGGACAGGGAAACGAGCAGTACTTC.

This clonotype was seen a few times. This CDR3 is CASSRDTSGEETQYF. CDR3 DNA: TGTGCCAGCAGCCGAGACACTAGCGGGGAAGAGACCCAGTACTTC. V is TRBV4-2 and J is TRBJ2-5, with 10 nucleotides matching TRBD2. V lost 4 bases and J lost 3; bases outside the gene matches: 5. The germline CDR1 and CDR2 sequences are LGHNA and YNFKEQ. This CDR3 has 15 residues.

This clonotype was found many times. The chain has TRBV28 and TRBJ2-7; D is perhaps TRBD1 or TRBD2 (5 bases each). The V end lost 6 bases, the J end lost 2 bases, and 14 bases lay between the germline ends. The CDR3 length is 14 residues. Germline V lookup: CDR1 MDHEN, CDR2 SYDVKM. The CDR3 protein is CASSPSGTPYEQYF. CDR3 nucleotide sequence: TGTGCCAGCAGCCCTTCGGGGACCCCCTACGAGCAGTACTTC.

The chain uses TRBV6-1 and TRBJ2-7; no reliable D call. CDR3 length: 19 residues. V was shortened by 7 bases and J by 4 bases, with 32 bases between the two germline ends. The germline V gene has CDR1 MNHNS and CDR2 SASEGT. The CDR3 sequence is CASNLPPRRFLTSLYEQYF. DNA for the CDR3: TGTGCCAGCAATCTTCCCCCCCGTAGGTTCCTAACGTCCTTATACGAGCAGTACTTC.

The CDR3 spells CASSLGPEETQYF. The CDR3 DNA is TGCGCCAGCAGCTTGGGGCCCGAAGAGACCCAGTACTTC. The chain is built from TRBV5-1 and TRBJ2-5; D gene unclear. Germline values: CDR1 SGHRS, CDR2 YFSETQ. The CDR3 loop spans 13 amino acids. V was cut by 0 bases and J by 3 bases, with 6 bases left in between.

This CDR3 is CASSLVGSMNTEAFF. The CDR3, as DNA: TGTGCCAGCAGCTTGGTAGGCAGCATGAACACTGAAGCTTTCTTT. This chain uses TRBV5-4 with TRBJ1-1, with D hard to call. From germline, CDR1 is SGHNT and CDR2 YYREEE (reference sequence). CDR3 length equals 15 residues. Trimming removed 0 bases at V and 0 bases at J, with 9 bases between. The whole variable domain, remainder taken from reference TRBV5-4 and TRBJ1-1, is ETGVTQSPTHLIKTRGQQVTLRCSSQSGHNTVSWYQQALGQGPQFIFQYYREEENGRGNFPPRFSGLQFPNYSSELNVNALELDDSALYLCASSLVGSMNTEAFFGQGTRLTVV.

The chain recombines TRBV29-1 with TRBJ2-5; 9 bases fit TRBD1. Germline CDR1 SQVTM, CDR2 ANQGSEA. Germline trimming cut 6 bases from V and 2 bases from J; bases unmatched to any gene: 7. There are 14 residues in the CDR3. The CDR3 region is CSVGGTGLQETQYF. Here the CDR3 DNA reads TGCAGCGTGGGGGGGACAGGGCTGCAAGAGACCCAGTACTTC.

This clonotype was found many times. CDR3 DNA: TGTGCCAGCAGTGCAAACAGCCTCCCCTATGGCTACACCTTC. Protein sequence: CASSANSLPYGYTF. J is TRBJ1-2 and V is TRBV2; D gene unclear. V was cut by 4 bases and J by 4 bases, with 13 bases left in between. CDR3 size: 14 residues. Germline assignment: CDR1 SNHLY and CDR2 FYNNEI.

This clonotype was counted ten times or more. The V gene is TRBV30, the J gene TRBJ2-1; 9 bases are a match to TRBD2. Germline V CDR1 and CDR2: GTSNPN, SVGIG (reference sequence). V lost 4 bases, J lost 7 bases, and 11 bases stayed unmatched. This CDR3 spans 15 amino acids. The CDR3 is CAWILVAGGSNEQFF. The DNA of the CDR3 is TGTGCCTGGATTTTAGTGGCGGGAGGGTCAAATGAGCAGTTCTTC.

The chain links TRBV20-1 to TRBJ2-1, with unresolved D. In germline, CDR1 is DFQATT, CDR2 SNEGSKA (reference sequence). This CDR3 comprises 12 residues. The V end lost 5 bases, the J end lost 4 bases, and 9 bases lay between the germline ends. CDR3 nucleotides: TGCAGTGCTTGCCCCGGGTACAATGAGCAGTTCTTC. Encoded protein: CSACPGYNEQFF.

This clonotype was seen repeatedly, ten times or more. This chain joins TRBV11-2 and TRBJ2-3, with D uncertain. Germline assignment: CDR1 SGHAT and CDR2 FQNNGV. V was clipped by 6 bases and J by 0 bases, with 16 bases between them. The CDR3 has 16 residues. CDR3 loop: CASSFISPSSTDTQYF. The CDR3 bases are TGTGCCAGCAGTTTTATCTCCCCATCTAGCACAGATACGCAGTATTTT.

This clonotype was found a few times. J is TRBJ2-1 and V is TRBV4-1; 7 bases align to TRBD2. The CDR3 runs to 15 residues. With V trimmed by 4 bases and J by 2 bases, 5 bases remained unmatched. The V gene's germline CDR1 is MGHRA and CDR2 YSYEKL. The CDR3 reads CASSLLRETYNEQFF. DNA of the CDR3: TGCGCCAGCAGCCTTCTGCGGGAGACCTACAATGAGCAGTTCTTC.

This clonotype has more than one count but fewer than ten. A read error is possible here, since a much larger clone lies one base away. The CDR3 sequence is CASSWGGEETQYF. CDR3 DNA: TGTGCCAGCAGCTGGGGGGGGGAAGAGACCCAGTACTTC. V is TRBV5-6 and J is TRBJ2-5, with 7 bases lining up with TRBD2. V shed 3 bases, J shed 3 bases, and the junction held 2 bases outside the gene matches. The CDR3 extends over 13 amino acids. Germline-derived CDR1 and CDR2 are SGHDT and YYEEEE.

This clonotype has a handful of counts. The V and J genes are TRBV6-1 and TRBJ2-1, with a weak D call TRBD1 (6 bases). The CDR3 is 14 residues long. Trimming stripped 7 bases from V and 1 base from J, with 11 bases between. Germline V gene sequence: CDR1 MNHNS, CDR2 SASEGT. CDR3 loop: CASTRGTSYNEQFF. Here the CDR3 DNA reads TGTGCCAGCACAAGGGGGACGTCCTACAATGAGCAGTTCTTC.

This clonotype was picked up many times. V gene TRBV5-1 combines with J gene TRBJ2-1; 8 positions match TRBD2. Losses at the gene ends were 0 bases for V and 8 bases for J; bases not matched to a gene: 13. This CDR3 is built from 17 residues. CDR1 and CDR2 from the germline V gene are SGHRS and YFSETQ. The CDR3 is CASSLAPGRAPGYEQFF. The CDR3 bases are TGCGCCAGCAGCTTGGCCCCCGGGAGGGCCCCCGGCTATGAGCAGTTCTTC. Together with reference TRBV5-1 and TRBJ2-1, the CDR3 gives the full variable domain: KAGVTQTPRYLIKTRGQQVTLSCSPISGHRSVSWYQQTPGQGLQFLFEYFSETQRNKGNFPGRFSGRQFSNSRSEMNVSTLELGDSALYLCASSLAPGRAPGYEQFFGPGTRLTVL.

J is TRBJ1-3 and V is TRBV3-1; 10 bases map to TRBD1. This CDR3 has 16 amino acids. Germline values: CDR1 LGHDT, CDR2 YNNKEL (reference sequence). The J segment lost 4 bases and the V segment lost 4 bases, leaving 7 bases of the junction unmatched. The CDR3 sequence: CASSPRQGAIGNTIYF. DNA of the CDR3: TGTGCCAGCAGCCCTAGACAGGGGGCGATCGGAAACACCATATATTTT.

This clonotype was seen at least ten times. This CDR3 reads CASSLGQRTQYF. DNA of the CDR3: TGTGCCAGCAGCTTAGGGCAGAGGACGCAGTATTTT. V gene TRBV7-2 combines with J gene TRBJ2-3, with D uncertain. The CDR3 totals 12 residues. Trimming cost V 1 base and J 9 bases, with 8 bases left between them. CDR1 is SGHTA and CDR2 is FQGNSA in the germline V gene.

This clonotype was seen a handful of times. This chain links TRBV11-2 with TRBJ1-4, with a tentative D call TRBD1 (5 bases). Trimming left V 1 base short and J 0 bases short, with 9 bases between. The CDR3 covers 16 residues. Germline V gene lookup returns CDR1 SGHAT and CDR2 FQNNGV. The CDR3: CASSLGGIPTNEKLFF. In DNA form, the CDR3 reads TGTGCCAGCAGCTTAGGGGGGATTCCAACTAATGAAAAACTGTTTTTT.

CDR3 sequence (DNA): TGTGCCAGTAAGGAGATGGGACAGGTAGGATCCGAGCAGTACTTC. It translates to CASKEMGQVGSEQYF. This chain joins TRBV19 and TRBJ2-7; 8 bases agree with TRBD1. Germline loops: CDR1 LNHDA, CDR2 SQIVND (reference sequence). The CDR3 length is 15 residues. The J segment lost 6 bases and the V segment lost 7 bases, leaving 14 bases of the junction unmatched.